The clone carrying this T cell receptor beta chain was detected once. Original processing notes: Using reference gene primer amplification, nucleated cell counts were estimated. The table came from immunoSEQ multiplex PCR; TCRdb's copy has only in-frame clones and leaves some out. That table supplies the V and J calls and clone size; D and trimming were determined from the DNA. Of 71,000 or so clones listed, about nine tenths are singletons. This entry belongs to a study of blood T cell repertoires in COVID-19. Looking at the study overall: Some COVID-19 samples were acute and others convalescent; all came from the United States, Italy and Spain.

There are 15 residues in the CDR3. Germline CDR1 and CDR2: MNHEY and SMNVEV (reference sequence). V was clipped by 0 bases and J by 4 bases, with 12 bases between them. The TCR was taken from a woman aged 18-29 years with acute or convalescent COVID-19. This chain connects TRBV27 to TRBJ1-2; D perhaps matches TRBD1 (6 bases). The sample consisted of peripheral blood. DNA of the CDR3: TGTGCCAGCAGTTTATCTCACAGGGATGTCTATGGCTACACCTTC. The encoded protein is CASSLSHRDVYGYTF.